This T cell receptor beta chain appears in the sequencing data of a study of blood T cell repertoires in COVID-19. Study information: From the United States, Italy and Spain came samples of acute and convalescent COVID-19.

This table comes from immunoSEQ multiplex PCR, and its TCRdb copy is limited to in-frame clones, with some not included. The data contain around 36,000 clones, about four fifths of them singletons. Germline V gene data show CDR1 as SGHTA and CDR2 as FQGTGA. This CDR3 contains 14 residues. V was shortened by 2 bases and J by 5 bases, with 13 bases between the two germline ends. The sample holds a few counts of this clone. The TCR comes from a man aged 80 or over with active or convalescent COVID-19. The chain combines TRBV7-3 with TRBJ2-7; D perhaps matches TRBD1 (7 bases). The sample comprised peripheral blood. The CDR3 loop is CASSLQGGVDEQYF. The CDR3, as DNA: TGTGCCAGCAGCTTACAGGGGGGAGTGGACGAGCAGTACTTC. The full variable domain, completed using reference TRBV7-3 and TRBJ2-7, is GAGVSQTPSNKVTEKGKYVELRCDPISGHTALYWYRQSLGQGPEFLIYFQGTGAADDSGLPNDRFFAVRPEGSVSTLKIQRTERGDSAVYLCASSLQGGVDEQYFGPGTRLTVT.